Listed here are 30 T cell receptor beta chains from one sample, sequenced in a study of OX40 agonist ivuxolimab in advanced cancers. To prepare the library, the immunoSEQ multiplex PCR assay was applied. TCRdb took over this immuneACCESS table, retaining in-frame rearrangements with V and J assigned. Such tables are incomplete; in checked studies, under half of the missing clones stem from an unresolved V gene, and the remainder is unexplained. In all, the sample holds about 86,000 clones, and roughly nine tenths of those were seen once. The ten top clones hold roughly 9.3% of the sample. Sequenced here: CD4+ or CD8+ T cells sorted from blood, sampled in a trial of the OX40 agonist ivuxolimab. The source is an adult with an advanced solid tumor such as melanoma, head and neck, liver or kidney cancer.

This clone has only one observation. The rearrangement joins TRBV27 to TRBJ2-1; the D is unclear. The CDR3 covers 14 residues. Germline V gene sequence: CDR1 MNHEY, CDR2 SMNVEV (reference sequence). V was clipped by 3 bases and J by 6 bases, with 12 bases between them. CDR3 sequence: CASSLGQAFNEQFF. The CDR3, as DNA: TGTGCCAGCAGTTTGGGTCAGGCGTTCAATGAGCAGTTCTTC.

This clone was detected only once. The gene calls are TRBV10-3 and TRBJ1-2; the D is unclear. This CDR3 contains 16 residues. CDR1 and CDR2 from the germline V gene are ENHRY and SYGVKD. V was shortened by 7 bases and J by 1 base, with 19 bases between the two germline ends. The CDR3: CAIKPSSGSFNYGYTF. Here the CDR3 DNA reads TGTGCCATCAAGCCCTCAAGTGGCAGTTTTAACTATGGCTACACCTTC.

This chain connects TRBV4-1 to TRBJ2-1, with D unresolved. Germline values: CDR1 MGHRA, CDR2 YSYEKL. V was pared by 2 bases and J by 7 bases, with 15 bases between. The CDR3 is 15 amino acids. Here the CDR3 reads CASSQLLAELNEQFF. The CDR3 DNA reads TGCGCCAGCAGCCAACTTCTGGCGGAGCTAAATGAGCAGTTCTTC.

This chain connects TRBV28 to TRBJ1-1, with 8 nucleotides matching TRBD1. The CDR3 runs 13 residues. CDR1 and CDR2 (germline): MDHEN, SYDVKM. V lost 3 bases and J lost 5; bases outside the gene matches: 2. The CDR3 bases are TGTGCCAGCAGTTTCCAGGGGGCGACTGAAGCTTTCTTT. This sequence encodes CASSFQGATEAFF.

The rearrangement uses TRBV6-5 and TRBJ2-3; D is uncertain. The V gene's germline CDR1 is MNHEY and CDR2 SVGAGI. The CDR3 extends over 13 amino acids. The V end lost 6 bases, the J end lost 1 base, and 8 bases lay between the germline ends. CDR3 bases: TGTGCCAGCAGGAACACCCGCACAGATACGCAGTATTTT. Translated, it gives CASRNTRTDTQYF.

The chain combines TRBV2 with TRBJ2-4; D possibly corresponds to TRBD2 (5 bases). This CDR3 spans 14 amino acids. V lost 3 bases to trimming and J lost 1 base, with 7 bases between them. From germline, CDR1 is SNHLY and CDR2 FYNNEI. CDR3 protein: CASSDSGAKNIQYF. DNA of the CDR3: TGTGCCAGCAGTGACTCGGGGGCCAAAAACATTCAGTACTTC.

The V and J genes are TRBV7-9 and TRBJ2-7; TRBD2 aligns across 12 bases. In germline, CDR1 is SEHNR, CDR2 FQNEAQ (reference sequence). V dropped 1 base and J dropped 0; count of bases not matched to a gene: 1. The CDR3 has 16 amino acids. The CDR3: CASSLGLAGASYEQYF. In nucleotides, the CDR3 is TGTGCCAGCAGCTTAGGACTAGCGGGGGCCTCCTACGAGCAGTACTTC.

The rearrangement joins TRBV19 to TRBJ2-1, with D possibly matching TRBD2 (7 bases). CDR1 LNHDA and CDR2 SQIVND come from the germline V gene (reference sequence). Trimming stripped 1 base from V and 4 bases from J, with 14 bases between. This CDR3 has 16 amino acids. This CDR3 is CASSIVAGAGYNEQFF. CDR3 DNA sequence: TGTGCCAGTAGTATAGTTGCGGGGGCGGGTTACAATGAGCAGTTCTTC.

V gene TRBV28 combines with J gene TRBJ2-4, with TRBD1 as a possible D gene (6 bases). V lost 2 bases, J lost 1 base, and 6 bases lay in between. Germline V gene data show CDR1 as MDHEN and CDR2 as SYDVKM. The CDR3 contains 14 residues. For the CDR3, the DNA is TGTGCCAGCAGTTTACAGGGGGCCAAAAACATTCAGTACTTC. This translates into CASSLQGAKNIQYF. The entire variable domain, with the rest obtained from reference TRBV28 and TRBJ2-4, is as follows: DVKVTQSSRYLVKRTGEKVFLECVQDMDHENMFWYRQDPGLGLRLIYFSYDVKMKEKGDIPEGYSVSREKKERFSLILESASTNQTSMYLCASSLQGAKNIQYFGAGTRLSVL.

The CDR3 loop is CASSPFLAVPNNEQFF. The CDR3 nucleotides read TGCGCCAGCAGCCCTTTCCTAGCGGTCCCTAACAATGAGCAGTTCTTC. The rearrangement links TRBV4-1 to TRBJ2-1; TRBD2 matches 7 bases. Germline-derived CDR1 and CDR2 are MGHRA and YSYEKL. The V gene end was trimmed by 4 bases and the J gene end by 5 bases; junction bases not matched to a gene: 11. The length of the CDR3 is 16 residues.

DNA of the CDR3: TGTGCCAGCAGTTTAGGGGACGAGCAGTACTTC. It yields the protein CASSLGDEQYF. The V and J genes are TRBV27 and TRBJ2-7, with no clear D. The CDR3 is 11 residues long. Germline CDR1 reads MNHEY; CDR2 reads SMNVEV (reference sequence). Trimming took 2 bases from V and 5 from J, leaving 4 bases between them.

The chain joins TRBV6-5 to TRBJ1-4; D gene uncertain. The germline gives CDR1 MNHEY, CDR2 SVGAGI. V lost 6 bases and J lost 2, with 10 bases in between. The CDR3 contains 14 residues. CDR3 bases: TGTGCCAGCAGGGAGTTGGCTACTAATGAAAAACTGTTTTTT. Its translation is CASRELATNEKLFF.

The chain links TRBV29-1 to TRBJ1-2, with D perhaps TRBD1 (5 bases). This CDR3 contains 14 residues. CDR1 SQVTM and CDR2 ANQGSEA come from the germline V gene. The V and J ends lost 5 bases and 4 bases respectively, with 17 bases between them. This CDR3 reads CSVSRENRVYGYTF. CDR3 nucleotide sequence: TGCAGCGTTTCCAGGGAAAATAGAGTCTATGGCTACACCTTC.

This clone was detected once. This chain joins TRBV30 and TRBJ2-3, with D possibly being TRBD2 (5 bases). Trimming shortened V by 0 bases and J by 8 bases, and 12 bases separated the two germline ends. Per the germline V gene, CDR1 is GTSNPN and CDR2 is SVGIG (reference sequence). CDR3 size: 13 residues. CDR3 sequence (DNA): TGTGCCTGGAGTGTACTTGTAGAGGGTACGCAGTATTTT. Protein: CAWSVLVEGTQYF.

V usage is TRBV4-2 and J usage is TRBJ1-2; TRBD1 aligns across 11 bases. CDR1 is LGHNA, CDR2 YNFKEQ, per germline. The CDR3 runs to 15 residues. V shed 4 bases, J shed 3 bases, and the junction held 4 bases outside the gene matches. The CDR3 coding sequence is TGTGCCAGCAGCCCTTGGACAGGGGGCGACTATGGCTACACCTTC. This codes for CASSPWTGGDYGYTF.

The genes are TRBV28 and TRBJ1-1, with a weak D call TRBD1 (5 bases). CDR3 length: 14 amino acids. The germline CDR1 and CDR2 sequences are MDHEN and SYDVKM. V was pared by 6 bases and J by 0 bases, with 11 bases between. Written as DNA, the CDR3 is TGTGCCAGCAGGGAGGGGTGGATGAACACTGAAGCTTTCTTT. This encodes CASREGWMNTEAFF. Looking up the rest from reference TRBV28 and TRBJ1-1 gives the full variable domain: DVKVTQSSRYLVKRTGEKVFLECVQDMDHENMFWYRQDPGLGLRLIYFSYDVKMKEKGDIPEGYSVSREKKERFSLILESASTNQTSMYLCASREGWMNTEAFFGQGTRLTVV.

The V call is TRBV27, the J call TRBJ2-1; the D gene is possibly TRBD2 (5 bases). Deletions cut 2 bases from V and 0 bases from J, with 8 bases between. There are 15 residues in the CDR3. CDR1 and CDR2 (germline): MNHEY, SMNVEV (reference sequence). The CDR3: CASSLGGLSYNEQFF. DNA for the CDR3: TGTGCCAGCAGTTTAGGAGGCCTCTCCTACAATGAGCAGTTCTTC.

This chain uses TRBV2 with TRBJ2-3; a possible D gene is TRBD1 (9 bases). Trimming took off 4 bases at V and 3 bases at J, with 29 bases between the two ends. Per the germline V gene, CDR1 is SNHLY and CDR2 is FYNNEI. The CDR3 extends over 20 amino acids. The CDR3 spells CASSGGQGLWREARTDTQYF. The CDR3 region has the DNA TGTGCCAGCAGTGGAGGACAGGGGCTCTGGCGGGAGGCTAGGACAGATACGCAGTATTTT.

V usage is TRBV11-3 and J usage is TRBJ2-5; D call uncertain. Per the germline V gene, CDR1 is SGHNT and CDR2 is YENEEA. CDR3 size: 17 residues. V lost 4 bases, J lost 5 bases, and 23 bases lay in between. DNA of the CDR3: TGTGCCAGCAGCTCCTATACTTCCTACAGCGAAGGGGAGACCCAGTACTTC. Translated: CASSSYTSYSEGETQYF.

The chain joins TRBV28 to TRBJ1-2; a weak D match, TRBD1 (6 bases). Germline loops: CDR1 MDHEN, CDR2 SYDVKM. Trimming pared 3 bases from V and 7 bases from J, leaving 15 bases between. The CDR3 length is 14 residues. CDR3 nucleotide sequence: TGTGCCAGCAGTTTTGGGATAGGGGGGTCTGGCTACACCTTC. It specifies CASSFGIGGSGYTF.

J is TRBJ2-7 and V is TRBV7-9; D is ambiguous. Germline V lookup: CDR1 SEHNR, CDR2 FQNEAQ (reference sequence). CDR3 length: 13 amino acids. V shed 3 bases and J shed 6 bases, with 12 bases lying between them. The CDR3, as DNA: TGTGCCAGCAGCTTTTCCCACCTCTTCGAGCAGTACTTC. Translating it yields CASSFSHLFEQYF.

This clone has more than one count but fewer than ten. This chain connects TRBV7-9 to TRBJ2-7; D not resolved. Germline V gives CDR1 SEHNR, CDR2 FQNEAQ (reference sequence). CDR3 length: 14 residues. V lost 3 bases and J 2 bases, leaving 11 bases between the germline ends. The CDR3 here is CASSFDFGTYEQYF. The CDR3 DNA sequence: TGTGCCAGCAGCTTTGACTTCGGTACCTACGAGCAGTACTTC.

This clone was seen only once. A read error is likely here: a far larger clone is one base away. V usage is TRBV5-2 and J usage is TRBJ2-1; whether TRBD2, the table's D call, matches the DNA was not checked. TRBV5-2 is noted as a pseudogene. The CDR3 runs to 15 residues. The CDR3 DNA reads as TGTGCCAGCAGCCACTCGGACTCAAGTACAAATGAGCAGTTCTTC. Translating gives CASSHSDSSTNEQFF.

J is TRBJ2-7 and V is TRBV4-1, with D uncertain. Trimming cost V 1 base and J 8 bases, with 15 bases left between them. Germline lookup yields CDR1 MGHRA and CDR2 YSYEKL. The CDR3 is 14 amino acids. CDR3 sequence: CASSQVGQAEKQYF. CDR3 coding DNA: TGCGCCAGCAGCCAAGTTGGGCAGGCGGAAAAGCAGTACTTC.

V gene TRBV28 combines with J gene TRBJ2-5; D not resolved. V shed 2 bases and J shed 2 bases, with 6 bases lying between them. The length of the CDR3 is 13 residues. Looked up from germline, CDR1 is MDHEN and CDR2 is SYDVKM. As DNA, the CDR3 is TGTGCCAGCAGTTTACGAATTCAAGAGACCCAGTACTTC. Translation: CASSLRIQETQYF.

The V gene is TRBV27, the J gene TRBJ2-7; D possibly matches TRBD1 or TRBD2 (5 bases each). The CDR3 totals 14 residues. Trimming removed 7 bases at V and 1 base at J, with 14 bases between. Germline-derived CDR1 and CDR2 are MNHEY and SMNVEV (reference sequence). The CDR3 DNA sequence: TGTGCCAGCAAGAGGGGTCAGACGTCCTACGAGCAGTACTTC. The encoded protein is CASKRGQTSYEQYF.

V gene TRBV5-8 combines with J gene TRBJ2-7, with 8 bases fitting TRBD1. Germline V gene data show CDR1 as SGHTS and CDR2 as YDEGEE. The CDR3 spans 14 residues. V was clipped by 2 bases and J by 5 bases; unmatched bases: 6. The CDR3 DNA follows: TGTGCCAGCAGCTTTAGAGCCAGGGGGCACGAGCAGTACTTC. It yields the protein CASSFRARGHEQYF.

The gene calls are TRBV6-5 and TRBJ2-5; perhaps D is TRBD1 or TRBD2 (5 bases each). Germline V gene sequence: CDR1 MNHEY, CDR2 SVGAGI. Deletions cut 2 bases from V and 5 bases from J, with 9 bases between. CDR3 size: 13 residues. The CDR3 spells CASSYSWGETQYF. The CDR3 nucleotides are TGTGCCAGCAGTTACAGCTGGGGGGAGACCCAGTACTTC.

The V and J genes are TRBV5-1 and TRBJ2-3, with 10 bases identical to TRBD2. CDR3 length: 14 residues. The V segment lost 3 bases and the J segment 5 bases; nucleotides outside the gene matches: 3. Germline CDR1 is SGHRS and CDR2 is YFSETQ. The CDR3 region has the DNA TGCGCCAGCAGCTCACGACTAGCGGGAGATACGCAGTATTTT. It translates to CASSSRLAGDTQYF.

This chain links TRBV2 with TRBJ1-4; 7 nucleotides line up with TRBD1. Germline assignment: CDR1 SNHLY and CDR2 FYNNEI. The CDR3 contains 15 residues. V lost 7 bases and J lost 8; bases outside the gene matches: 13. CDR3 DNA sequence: TGTGCCAGCACGGACCACAGGGGTCGGCGCGAAAAACTGTTTTTT. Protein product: CASTDHRGRREKLFF.